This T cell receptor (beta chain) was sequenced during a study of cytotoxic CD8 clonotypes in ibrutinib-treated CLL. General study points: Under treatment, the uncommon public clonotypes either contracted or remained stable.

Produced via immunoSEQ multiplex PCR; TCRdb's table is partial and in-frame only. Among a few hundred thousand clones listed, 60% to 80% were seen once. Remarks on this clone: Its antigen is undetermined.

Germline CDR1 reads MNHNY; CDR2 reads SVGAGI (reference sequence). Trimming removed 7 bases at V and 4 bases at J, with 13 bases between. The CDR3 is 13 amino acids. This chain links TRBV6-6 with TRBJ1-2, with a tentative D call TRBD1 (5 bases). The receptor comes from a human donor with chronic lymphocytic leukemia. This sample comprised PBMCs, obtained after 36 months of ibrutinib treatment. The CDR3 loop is CASKTIGAYGYTF. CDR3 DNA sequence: TGTGCCAGCAAGACTATAGGGGCCTATGGCTACACCTTC.